Below are 7 T cell receptor beta chains sequenced from a single sample in a study of blood T cell repertoires in COVID-19. Sequencing used immunoSEQ multiplex PCR; TCRdb keeps in-frame clones, though not all of them. The sample lists hundreds of thousands of clones, 80% to 90% occurring once. Sequencing was performed on PBMCs or T cells enriched from blood (not recorded which). These receptors all come from a woman aged 45-65 years who had been exposed to COVID-19.

V gene TRBV30 combines with J gene TRBJ2-6, with 7 nucleotides matching TRBD2. The CDR3 consists of 19 residues. V lost 0 bases to trimming and J lost 1 base; unmatched junction nucleotides: 12. Per germline, CDR1 GTSNPN and CDR2 SVGIG (reference sequence). As DNA, the CDR3 is TGTGCCTGGAGTGTGTCGAGGCAGACCGGGAGGTCTGGGGCCAACGTCCTGACTTTC. Protein: CAWSVSRQTGRSGANVLTF. The whole variable domain, filled in from reference TRBV30 and TRBJ2-6, reads SQTIHQWPATLVQPVGSPLSLECTVEGTSNPNLYWYRQAAGRGLQLLFYSVGIGQISSEVPQNLSASRPQDRQFILSSKKLLLSDSGFYLCAWSVSRQTGRSGANVLTFGAGSRLTVL.

The V gene is TRBV7-8, the J gene TRBJ2-5, with a tentative D call TRBD2 (5 bases). Looked up from germline, CDR1 is SGHVS and CDR2 is FQNEAQ. The CDR3 is 17 amino acids. Deletions cut 1 base from V and 5 bases from J, with 20 bases between. As DNA, the CDR3 is TGTGCCAGCAGCTTAGAGTCGGGGTGGGCACATGCGGAGACCCAGTACTTC. Its protein is CASSLESGWAHAETQYF.

This clone turned up a few times. The chain couples TRBV24-1 to TRBJ2-3, with no clear D. CDR1 is KGHDR and CDR2 is SFDVKD in the germline V gene. The CDR3 runs 14 residues. V was shortened by 0 bases and J by 4 bases, with 7 bases between the two germline ends. CDR3: CATSDLFSADTQYF. CDR3 in DNA: TGTGCCACCAGTGATTTGTTCTCCGCAGATACGCAGTATTTT.

Ten or more counts support this clone. The V and J genes are TRBV7-9 and TRBJ1-6; 7 nucleotides line up with TRBD1. Looked up from germline, CDR1 is SEHNR and CDR2 is FQNEAQ (reference sequence). The CDR3 is 13 residues long. J was trimmed by 9 bases and V by 4 bases; bases with no gene match: 3. DNA for the CDR3: TGTGCCAGCAGCTCTCAGGGGGGTTCACCCCTCCACTTT. As protein: CASSSQGGSPLHF.

The chain employs TRBV4-2 and TRBJ1-6; 7 bases align to TRBD1. There are 16 residues in the CDR3. With V trimmed by 0 bases and J by 7 bases, 6 bases remained unmatched. Germline V gene sequence: CDR1 LGHNA, CDR2 YNFKEQ. CDR3: CASSQETGEWNSPLHF. The CDR3 region has the DNA TGTGCCAGCAGCCAAGAAACAGGGGAATGGAATTCACCCCTCCACTTT.

This clone was seen only once. The V call is TRBV5-4, the J call TRBJ1-3; D might be TRBD1 (5 bases). Germline CDR1 is SGHNT and CDR2 is YYREEE (reference sequence). Trimming took off 4 bases at V and 4 bases at J, with 12 bases between the two ends. The CDR3 is 14 amino acids. The chain's CDR3 is CASSPGKGGNTIYF. The CDR3 nucleotides read TGTGCCAGCAGCCCAGGGAAGGGGGGAAACACCATATATTTT.

The chain links TRBV10-3 to TRBJ2-7; 7 positions match TRBD1. J lost 1 base, V lost 4 bases, and 4 bases had no gene match. Germline V CDR1 and CDR2: ENHRY, SYGVKD. The CDR3 contains 14 residues. The CDR3 sequence: CAISGAGGSYEQYF. CDR3 bases: TGTGCCATCAGTGGGGCAGGGGGTTCCTACGAGCAGTACTTC.